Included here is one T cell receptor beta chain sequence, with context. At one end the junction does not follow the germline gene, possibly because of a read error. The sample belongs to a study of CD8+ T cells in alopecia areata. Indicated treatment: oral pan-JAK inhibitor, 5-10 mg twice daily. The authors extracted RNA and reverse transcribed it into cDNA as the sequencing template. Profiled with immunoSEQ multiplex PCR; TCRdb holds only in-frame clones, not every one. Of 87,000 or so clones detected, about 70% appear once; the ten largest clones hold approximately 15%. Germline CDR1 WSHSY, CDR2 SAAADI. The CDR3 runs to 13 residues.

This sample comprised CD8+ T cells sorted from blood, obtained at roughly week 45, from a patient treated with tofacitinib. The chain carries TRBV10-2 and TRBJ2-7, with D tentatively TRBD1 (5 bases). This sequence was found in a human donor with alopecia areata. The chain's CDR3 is CASRDIDSYEQCF. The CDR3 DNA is TGCGCCAGCAGGGACATTGACTCATACGAGCAGTGCTTC.